The next 29 T cell receptor beta chains were all read from a single sample in a study of response to subunit inactivated influenza vaccine (dated by TCRdb to the late 2010s). The protocol used for the library was RT-PCR. Data came from an Illumina HiSeq 2500. TCRdb reprocessed the public reads (quality trimming at Q25 with fastp, clone calling with MiXCR) and kept in-frame beta chains. Each entry merges the rows of one CDR3 protein and shows their most common DNA and genes. This sample holds roughly 650,000 distinct CDR3 sequences; approximately 14% were observed only once. The ten largest clones add up to under 14% of the sample. This sample comprised PBMCs from blood, obtained 11 to 12 days after vaccination. All receptors come from a man in his forties or fifties who received an inactivated influenza vaccine. Donor details come from another sample of the same person, matched by shared clones.

The chain uses TRBV21-1 and TRBJ2-3; no DNA check was done on the table's D call, TRBD1. TRBV21-1 is tagged as a pseudogene. This CDR3 comprises 16 residues. The CDR3 sequence: CASSALWGLRTDTQYF. In nucleotides, the CDR3 is TGTGCCAGCAGCGCACTCTGGGGGCTGCGGACAGATACGCAGTATTTT.

This clonotype was seen only a few times. The genes are TRBV23-1 and TRBJ2-1; D is tentatively TRBD1 or TRBD2 (6 bases each). TRBV23-1 belongs to the ORF category, with a function that is uncertain. This CDR3 has 15 residues. The V end lost 4 bases, the J end lost 4 bases, and 14 bases lay between the germline ends. DNA of the CDR3: TGCGCCAGCAGTCGAGGGGGGCCGGGGTACAATGAGCAGTTCTTC. It is translated as CASSRGGPGYNEQFF.

V usage is TRBV29-1 and J usage is TRBJ2-7; 11 bases map to TRBD2. J lost 0 bases, V lost 3 bases, and 7 bases had no gene match. CDR1 SQVTM and CDR2 ANQGSEA come from the germline V gene. The CDR3 runs to 16 residues. CDR3 nucleotides: TGCAGCGTTGACGCGCTAGCGGGGGGCAGCTCCTACGAGCAGTACTTC. Translating gives CSVDALAGGSSYEQYF.

V usage is TRBV12-3 or TRBV12-4 and J usage is TRBJ2-1; D might be TRBD1 (5 bases). V shed 3 bases and J shed 2 bases, with 11 bases lying between them. The CDR3 has 15 residues. The CDR3 here is CASSFKGAPYNEQFF. In DNA form, the CDR3 reads TGTGCCAGCAGTTTTAAAGGGGCACCCTACAATGAGCAGTTCTTC.

This clonotype was found many times. The rearrangement uses TRBV11-2 and TRBJ2-2; D may be TRBD2 (6 bases). CDR3 length: 16 residues. The germline V gene has CDR1 SGHAT and CDR2 FQNNGV. Trimming removed 5 bases at V and 1 base at J, with 14 bases between. The CDR3 protein is CASSPGTRQNTGELFF. The CDR3 nucleotides are TGTGCCAGCAGCCCCGGGACTCGTCAGAACACCGGGGAGCTGTTTTTT.

The chain is built from TRBV29-1 and TRBJ1-6; TRBD1 matches 8 bases. Germline V lookup: CDR1 SQVTM, CDR2 ANQGSEA. This CDR3 has 14 residues. V dropped 6 bases and J dropped 5; count of bases not matched to a gene: 6. The CDR3: CSVKTGENNSPLHF. In DNA, the CDR3 is TGCAGCGTAAAGACAGGGGAGAATAATTCACCCCTCCACTTT.

The chain links TRBV20-1 to TRBJ2-5; TRBD1 matches 7 bases. Germline V lookup: CDR1 DFQATT, CDR2 SNEGSKA (reference sequence). The CDR3 covers 12 residues. Here the CDR3 reads CSPQGGRETQYF. The DNA for the CDR3 is TGCAGCCCCCAAGGGGGCCGGGAGACCCAGTACTTC.

J is TRBJ2-7 and V is TRBV28; 9 bases are a match to TRBD1. V lost 8 bases, J lost 2 bases, and 13 bases stayed unmatched. The germline V gene has CDR1 MDHEN and CDR2 SYDVKM. The CDR3 totals 16 residues. The CDR3 spells CASALLAGTGTYEQYF. CDR3 in DNA: TGTGCCAGCGCTCTACTCGCCGGGACAGGGACCTACGAGCAGTACTTC.

This clonotype was seen more than once but under ten times. This chain joins TRBV20-1 and TRBJ2-5; the D gene is possibly TRBD2 (5 bases). Germline V gene lookup returns CDR1 DFQATT and CDR2 SNEGSKA (reference sequence). Trimming took 3 bases from V and 2 from J, leaving 7 bases between them. This CDR3 comprises 12 residues. This CDR3 is CSARDWQETQYF. In nucleotides, the CDR3 is TGCAGTGCTAGGGACTGGCAAGAGACCCAGTACTTC.

V is TRBV3-1 and J is TRBJ1-5; TRBD1 aligns across 7 bases. This CDR3 is 16 amino acids long. The V gene's germline CDR1 is LGHDT and CDR2 YNNKEL (reference sequence). The J segment lost 3 bases and the V segment lost 5 bases, leaving 10 bases of the junction unmatched. CDR3 protein: CASSKAGTAYNQPQHF. The CDR3, as DNA: TGTGCCAGCAGCAAGGCCGGGACAGCTTACAATCAGCCCCAGCATTTT.

The chain joins TRBV7-2 to TRBJ1-5, with D unresolved. The CDR3 runs to 13 residues. CDR1 and CDR2 from the germline V gene are SGHTA and FQGNSA. Trimming removed 8 bases from V and 4 bases from J, with 12 bases in between. The CDR3 region is CASGERANQPQHF. Written as DNA, the CDR3 is TGTGCCAGCGGGGAAAGGGCAAATCAGCCCCAGCATTTT.

V gene TRBV24-1 combines with J gene TRBJ1-5; no definite D call. The CDR3 sequence is 14 residues long. Germline values: CDR1 KGHDR, CDR2 SFDVKD. V lost 5 bases and J lost 0, with 7 bases in between. CDR3 sequence (DNA): TGTGCCACCAGTGGACCAGGTAGCAATCAGCCCCAGCATTTT. Translated, it gives CATSGPGSNQPQHF.

This clonotype was observed many times. The chain couples TRBV7-2 to TRBJ1-1; D uncertain. The CDR3 extends over 12 amino acids. V lost 3 bases and J lost 2, with 4 bases in between. Germline CDR1 and CDR2: SGHTA and FQGNSA. The CDR3 coding sequence is TGTGCCAGCAGCTTTCGAAACACTGAAGCTTTCTTT. Its translation is CASSFRNTEAFF.

This clonotype was counted only a few times. The chain carries TRBV15 and TRBJ2-5; TRBD1 matches at 11 bases. V lost 10 bases to trimming and J lost 5 bases; unmatched junction nucleotides: 15. CDR1 LNHNV and CDR2 YYDKDF come from the germline V gene (reference sequence). CDR3 length: 16 amino acids. CDR3 bases: TGTGCCATACAAGCTTCGGGACAGGGGGTTTCCGAGACCCAGTACTTC. This translates into CAIQASGQGVSETQYF.

The chain uses TRBV5-1 and TRBJ2-7; 13 bases align to TRBD2. V shed 4 bases, J shed 6 bases, and the junction held 16 bases outside the gene matches. The germline gives CDR1 SGHRS, CDR2 YFSETQ. The CDR3 covers 18 residues. CDR3 residues: CASSPGTSGRAPALEQYF. Written as DNA, the CDR3 is TGCGCCAGCAGCCCTGGAACTAGCGGGAGGGCCCCGGCTCTCGAGCAGTACTTC.

Concerning this clonotype: This may come from a read error, since a much larger clone is one base off. In nucleotides, the CDR3 is TGTGACAGCAGTCCCCCAGCCGTATACTCCTACAATGAGCAGTTCTTC. Protein sequence: CDSSPPAVYSYNEQFF. The chain combines TRBV12-3 or TRBV12-4 with TRBJ2-1; D is uncertain. This CDR3 is 16 amino acids long.

This clonotype was seen more than once but under ten times. This rearrangement joins TRBV10-1 to TRBJ2-4, with TRBD1 identical over 8 bases. Looked up from germline, CDR1 is WNHNN and CDR2 is SYGVQD (reference sequence). The V and J ends lost 2 bases and 1 base, in that order; junction bases with no gene match: 4. This CDR3 comprises 16 residues. CDR3 DNA: TGCGCCAGCAGTGAGGGGACAGGTACCGCCAAAAACATTCAGTACTTC. Translated, it gives CASSEGTGTAKNIQYF.

The gene calls are TRBV7-8 and TRBJ1-2, with 10 bases identical to TRBD1. V shed 5 bases, J shed 4 bases, and the junction held 7 bases outside the gene matches. The germline V gene encodes CDR1 SGHVS and CDR2 FQNEAQ. This CDR3 has 15 amino acids. The CDR3 DNA reads TGTGCCAGCAGCCGGACGACAGGGGGCGGCTATGGCTACACCTTC. Its translation: CASSRTTGGGYGYTF.

The rearrangement joins TRBV2 to TRBJ2-4, with no clear D. V was pared by 7 bases and J by 0 bases, with 10 bases between. The CDR3 totals 14 residues. Germline V CDR1 and CDR2: SNHLY, FYNNEI. The CDR3 sequence is CASTMTLAKNIQYF. The DNA of the CDR3 is TGTGCCAGCACCATGACACTAGCCAAAAACATTCAGTACTTC. The whole variable domain, remainder taken from reference TRBV2 and TRBJ2-4, is EPEVTQTPSHQVTQMGQEVILRCVPISNHLYFYWYRQILGQKVEFLVSFYNNEISEKSEIFDDQFSVERPDGSNFTLKIRSTKLEDSAMYFCASTMTLAKNIQYFGAGTRLSVL.

Only a few counts were recorded for this clonotype. The chain joins TRBV5-5 to TRBJ2-1; the match to TRBD1 covers 9 bases. V was pared by 5 bases and J by 0 bases, with 3 bases of the junction left unmatched. Germline assignment: CDR1 SGHKS and CDR2 YYEKEE (reference sequence). The length of the CDR3 is 15 residues. This CDR3 is CASRGQGYSYNEQFF. The CDR3 bases are TGTGCCAGCAGGGGACAGGGTTACTCCTACAATGAGCAGTTCTTC.

The chain uses TRBV4-1 and TRBJ2-5, with D possibly being TRBD2 (6 bases). Germline V gene lookup returns CDR1 MGHRA and CDR2 YSYEKL. The length of the CDR3 is 16 residues. V lost 0 bases and J 7 bases, leaving 18 bases between the germline ends. CDR3 bases: TGCGCCAGCAGCCAAGATCGGGACGGGGGTTTGGGGACCCAGTACTTC. Its protein product is CASSQDRDGGLGTQYF.

This clonotype has only a few counts. The chain uses TRBV2 and TRBJ2-7, with D perhaps being TRBD1 or TRBD2 (5 bases each). The CDR3 covers 13 residues. V shed 8 bases and J shed 3 bases, with 14 bases lying between them. Germline assignment: CDR1 SNHLY and CDR2 FYNNEI. CDR3 amino acids: CASADGGFYEQYF. As DNA, the CDR3 is TGTGCCAGCGCCGATGGGGGATTCTACGAGCAGTACTTC.

The V and J genes are TRBV30 and TRBJ2-1; D ambiguous. Germline CDR1 is GTSNPN and CDR2 is SVGIG (reference sequence). The CDR3 covers 17 residues. Trimming stripped 1 base from V and 2 bases from J, with 18 bases between. CDR3 nucleotide sequence: TGTGCCTGGAGTGGGACCTCTGGTGGCCGAACCTACAATGAGCAGTTCTTC. Its translation is CAWSGTSGGRTYNEQFF.

Comments on this clonotype: The junction differs from germline at one of its ends, possibly a read error. The gene calls are TRBV7-9 and TRBJ2-1; D uncertain. The germline gives CDR1 SEHNR, CDR2 FQNEAQ (reference sequence). This CDR3 is 9 amino acids long. CDR3 bases: TGTGCCAGCAGCTTAGCTACCTCTTTC. As protein: CASSLATSF.

Ten or more counts support this clonotype. The chain recombines TRBV12-3 or TRBV12-4 with TRBJ1-2; D might be TRBD1 (5 bases). Trimming removed 0 bases from V and 7 bases from J, with 15 bases in between. The CDR3 loop spans 15 amino acids. The DNA for the CDR3 is TGTGCCAGCAGTTTAGCCGGGATGGGGGGATCTGGCTACACCTTC. Amino acid sequence: CASSLAGMGGSGYTF.

V and J are TRBV6-2 or TRBV6-3 and TRBJ1-5; maybe TRBD1 (5 bases). The CDR3 totals 14 residues. Germline V CDR1 and CDR2: MNHEY, SVGEGT. The germline V and J ends were trimmed by 4 bases and 4 bases, with 11 bases remaining between them. In DNA, the CDR3 is TGTGCCAGCAGTTGGAGGGGCGAAAATCAGCCCCAGCATTTT. Protein sequence: CASSWRGENQPQHF.

This clonotype occurred a few times. The rearrangement links TRBV28 to TRBJ2-7; possibly TRBD1 for D (6 bases). There are 11 residues in the CDR3. Germline V gives CDR1 MDHEN, CDR2 SYDVKM. The V and J ends lost 8 bases and 4 bases respectively, with 9 bases between them. The CDR3 nucleotides read TGTGCCAGCGCAGGGGTTTACGAGCAGTACTTC. Protein sequence: CASAGVYEQYF.

This clonotype turned up a few times. This chain connects TRBV7-9 to TRBJ2-3; 8 positions match TRBD2. The trim removed 3 bases at V and 2 bases at J, leaving 4 bases unmatched. CDR1 and CDR2 (germline): SEHNR, FQNEAQ (reference sequence). The CDR3 consists of 15 residues. CDR3 loop: CASSFPRGATDTQYF. The CDR3 region has the DNA TGTGCCAGCAGCTTTCCGCGGGGGGCCACAGATACGCAGTATTTT.

The rearrangement joins TRBV12-3 or TRBV12-4 to TRBJ1-1; maybe TRBD1 (5 bases). The CDR3 covers 15 residues. The V gene lost 6 bases and the J gene lost 0 bases, with 14 bases spanning the gap. As DNA, the CDR3 is TGTGCCAGCAGCATAGGGGCCGGTTTGAACACTGAAGCTTTCTTT. Its protein is CASSIGAGLNTEAFF.